These T cell receptor beta chains were read from a single sample in a study of radiation and T cells in renal cell carcinoma. TCRdb keeps only in-frame clones here, not all; method: immunoSEQ multiplex PCR. Among 15,000 to 20,000 clones listed, roughly 57% were seen once. Sequencing was performed on tumor tissue, taken from a patient whose treatment was nephrectomy without radiotherapy. All receptors come from a man aged 35 to 55 with renal cell carcinoma. Both conserved end residues are part of each CDR3. The order of the fields is V gene, clone size, D gene, J gene, CDR3 DNA, CDR3 protein. D genes are given only for firm matches. Only part of the rows carry a size: once, few, many, or a class if the clone is expanded.

V gene: TRBV2; clone size: once; D gene: -; J gene: TRBJ2-1; CDR3 DNA: TGTGCCAGCAGTGAAGCGCCTGCGGTTGGGCAGTTCTTC; CDR3 protein: CASSEAPAVGQFF
V gene: TRBV10-3; clone size: -; D gene: -; J gene: TRBJ1-5; CDR3 DNA: TGTGCCATCAGTGAGATGGCAGGTAATCAGCCCCAGCATTTT; CDR3 protein: CAISEMAGNQPQHF
V gene: TRBV9; clone size: few; D gene: -; J gene: TRBJ2-2; CDR3 DNA: TGTGCCAGCAGAGAGGACTGGAACACCGGGGAGCTGTTTTTT; CDR3 protein: CASREDWNTGELFF
V gene: TRBV13; clone size: -; D gene: TRBD1; J gene: TRBJ1-1; CDR3 DNA: TGTGCCAGCAGCTTTCGACAGGGGATTATAGCTGAAGCTTTCTTT; CDR3 protein: CASSFRQGIIAEAFF
V gene: TRBV7-2; clone size: -; D gene: TRBD2; J gene: TRBJ2-6; CDR3 DNA: TGTGCCAGCAGTAAAGAGAGCGGGGAGCTCTCTGGGGCCAACGTCCTGACTTTC; CDR3 protein: CASSKESGELSGANVLTF
V gene: TRBV29-1; clone size: -; D gene: -; J gene: TRBJ1-2; CDR3 DNA: TGCAGCGCCCCCTTTACAGCTCAAGGCTACACCTTC; CDR3 protein: CSAPFTAQGYTF
V gene: TRBV5-4; clone size: -; D gene: -; J gene: TRBJ1-2; CDR3 DNA: TGTGCCAGCAGCCACCAAATGGACCGGACGGACTATGGCTACACCTTC; CDR3 protein: CASSHQMDRTDYGYTF
V gene: TRBV7-2; clone size: -; D gene: -; J gene: TRBJ1-3; CDR3 DNA: TGTGCCAGCAGCCCCGACAGAATCTCTGGAAACACCATATATTTT; CDR3 protein: CASSPDRISGNTIYF
V gene: TRBV28; clone size: -; D gene: -; J gene: TRBJ1-5; CDR3 DNA: TGTGCCAGCAGTTTAGGGGGGGGGCGGAATCAGCCCCAGCATTTT; CDR3 protein: CASSLGGGRNQPQHF
V gene: TRBV7-8; clone size: -; D gene: TRBD2; J gene: TRBJ2-1; CDR3 DNA: TGTGCCAGCAGCTTAGCGAGGGGTGCTGGCGGGGGGCTTGAGCAGTTCTTC; CDR3 protein: CASSLARGAGGGLEQFF
V gene: TRBV18; clone size: -; D gene: -; J gene: TRBJ2-7; CDR3 DNA: TGTGCCAGCTCACACTCTAGGGACTCCTACGAGCAGTACTTC; CDR3 protein: CASSHSRDSYEQYF
V gene: TRBV2; clone size: -; D gene: -; J gene: TRBJ1-1; CDR3 DNA: TGTGCCAGCAGTGAGAGCCGGGCCCGCACTGAAGCTTTCTTT; CDR3 protein: CASSESRARTEAFF
V gene: TRBV30; clone size: -; D gene: -; J gene: TRBJ1-1; CDR3 DNA: TGTGCCGGTGAGAGGAACACTGAAGCTTTCTTT; CDR3 protein: CAGERNTEAFF
V gene: TRBV30; clone size: -; D gene: -; J gene: TRBJ2-2; CDR3 DNA: TGTGCCTGGAGTACAGGGAACACCGGGGAGCTGTTTTTT; CDR3 protein: CAWSTGNTGELFF
V gene: TRBV14; clone size: medium-sized; D gene: -; J gene: TRBJ1-6; CDR3 DNA: TGTGCCAGCAGCCAAGGTGCCGGCCGAGGTTCACCCCTCCACTTT; CDR3 protein: CASSQGAGRGSPLHF
V gene: TRBV27; clone size: few; D gene: -; J gene: TRBJ1-5; CDR3 DNA: TGTGCCAGCAGTAGCACAGGTTACTCGAATAGCAATCAGCCCCAGCATTTT; CDR3 protein: CASSSTGYSNSNQPQHF
V gene: TRBV5-1; clone size: -; D gene: -; J gene: TRBJ2-1; CDR3 DNA: TGCGCCAGCAGCTCAGCCGGGGCCTACAATGAGCAGTTCTTC; CDR3 protein: CASSSAGAYNEQFF
V gene: TRBV30; clone size: -; D gene: -; J gene: TRBJ2-3; CDR3 DNA: TGTGCCTGGTATTTAACAGGGTCCACAGATACGCAGTATTTT; CDR3 protein: CAWYLTGSTDTQYF
V gene: TRBV2; clone size: few; D gene: -; J gene: TRBJ1-2; CDR3 DNA: TGTGCCAGCAGTGAAGCCATCGCGGGAAACACTAACTATGGCTACACCTTC; CDR3 protein: CASSEAIAGNTNYGYTF
V gene: TRBV27; clone size: -; D gene: TRBD1; J gene: TRBJ2-1; CDR3 DNA: TGTGCCAGCAGTGGGGACAGGGGCCCCTACAATGAGCAGTTCTTC; CDR3 protein: CASSGDRGPYNEQFF
V gene: TRBV6-1; clone size: -; D gene: -; J gene: TRBJ1-1; CDR3 DNA: TGTGCCAGCAGGGGAACAGGACCAGGTGAAGCTTTCTTT; CDR3 protein: CASRGTGPGEAFF
V gene: TRBV11-3; clone size: -; D gene: -; J gene: TRBJ1-2; CDR3 DNA: TGTGCCAGCAGCTTACAGGGGAATGGCTACACCTTC; CDR3 protein: CASSLQGNGYTF
V gene: TRBV19; clone size: -; D gene: -; J gene: TRBJ2-1; CDR3 DNA: TGTGCCAGTAGTATTTTGGGGGGGGCTGGTGAGCAGTTCTTC; CDR3 protein: CASSILGGAGEQFF
V gene: TRBV19; clone size: -; D gene: TRBD1; J gene: TRBJ1-1; CDR3 DNA: TGTGCCAGTACTCGCCCCGGGACAGTCTTTGAAGCTTTCTTT; CDR3 protein: CASTRPGTVFEAFF
V gene: TRBV5-3; clone size: -; D gene: -; J gene: TRBJ1-3; CDR3 DNA: TGTGCCGGCCTAGGCGGAGACTGCTATCGACGCTCTGGAAACACCATATATTTT; CDR3 protein: CAGLGGDCYRRSGNTIYF
V gene: TRBV30; clone size: -; D gene: -; J gene: TRBJ2-7; CDR3 DNA: TGTGCCTGGAGTAGATCCCGCGAGCAGTACTTC; CDR3 protein: CAWSRSREQYF
V gene: TRBV5-3; clone size: -; D gene: TRBD1; J gene: TRBJ1-3; CDR3 DNA: TGTGCCAGAAGTTGGGACAGGGCGGGAAGAAACACCATATATTTT; CDR3 protein: CARSWDRAGRNTIYF
V gene: TRBV7-9; clone size: -; D gene: TRBD2; J gene: TRBJ2-4; CDR3 DNA: TGTGCCAGCAGCCGCGGGGGTCAAAACATTCAGTACTTC; CDR3 protein: CASSRGGQNIQYF
V gene: TRBV7-8; clone size: -; D gene: -; J gene: TRBJ2-1; CDR3 DNA: TGTGCCAGCAGCCGCGAGAGAAATGAGCAGTTCTTC; CDR3 protein: CASSRERNEQFF
V gene: TRBV2; clone size: few; D gene: -; J gene: TRBJ1-2; CDR3 DNA: TGTGCCAGCTCGCACCGGGGGGACTATGGCTACACCTTC; CDR3 protein: CASSHRGDYGYTF
V gene: TRBV19; clone size: -; D gene: TRBD1; J gene: TRBJ1-2; CDR3 DNA: TGTGCCAGTAGCTCACAGGGGTATGGCTATGGCTACACCTTC; CDR3 protein: CASSSQGYGYGYTF
V gene: TRBV19; clone size: -; D gene: -; J gene: TRBJ1-2; CDR3 DNA: TGTGCCAGTAGTATTGGAGGTGGCTATGGCTACACCTTC; CDR3 protein: CASSIGGGYGYTF
V gene: TRBV12-5; clone size: -; D gene: TRBD1; J gene: TRBJ1-2; CDR3 DNA: TGTGCTAGTGGTTTGGTACCAGGGGGGGGCTATGGCTACACCTTC; CDR3 protein: CASGLVPGGGYGYTF
V gene: TRBV6-6; clone size: -; D gene: -; J gene: TRBJ2-1; CDR3 DNA: TGTGCCAGCAGTTACCTCTATGAGCAGTTCTTC; CDR3 protein: CASSYLYEQFF
V gene: TRBV7-2; clone size: few; D gene: TRBD1; J gene: TRBJ1-3; CDR3 DNA: TGTGCCAGCAGCTCAGGGGGACACACCATATATTTT; CDR3 protein: CASSSGGHTIYF
V gene: TRBV7-2; clone size: -; D gene: -; J gene: TRBJ1-1; CDR3 DNA: TGTGCCAGCAGCTTAGTTTCAGGGAGTGAAGCTTTCTTT; CDR3 protein: CASSLVSGSEAFF
V gene: TRBV19; clone size: -; D gene: -; J gene: TRBJ2-1; CDR3 DNA: TGTGCCAGTAGTATAGATTGGACTTACAATGAGCAGTTCTTC; CDR3 protein: CASSIDWTYNEQFF
V gene: TRBV11-2; clone size: few; D gene: -; J gene: TRBJ2-5; CDR3 DNA: TGTGCCAGCAGCCGTAGTCGGGGACAAGAGACCCAGTACTTC; CDR3 protein: CASSRSRGQETQYF
V gene: TRBV11-2; clone size: -; D gene: -; J gene: TRBJ1-5; CDR3 DNA: TGTGCCAGCAGCTTGGGAAGCAATCAGCCCCAGCATTTT; CDR3 protein: CASSLGSNQPQHF
V gene: TRBV6-1; clone size: -; D gene: -; J gene: TRBJ1-2; CDR3 DNA: TGTGCCAGCAGTGTATCATCTGGAATCACGGAGTATGGCTACACCTTC; CDR3 protein: CASSVSSGITEYGYTF
V gene: TRBV10-1; clone size: -; D gene: TRBD2; J gene: TRBJ2-1; CDR3 DNA: TGCGCCAGCAGTGACTTCGTGGAGGGACTAGCGGGGAATGAGCAGTTCTTC; CDR3 protein: CASSDFVEGLAGNEQFF
V gene: TRBV23-1; clone size: -; D gene: -; J gene: TRBJ2-7; CDR3 DNA: TGCGCCAGCAGTCAGCCCCCCCACAGGGATTGCTCCTACGAGCAGTACTTC; CDR3 protein: CASSQPPHRDCSYEQYF
V gene: TRBV28; clone size: -; D gene: -; J gene: TRBJ1-5; CDR3 DNA: TGTGCCAGCGGGATACCGCGAACTTATCAGCCCCAGCATTTT; CDR3 protein: CASGIPRTYQPQHF
V gene: TRBV6-5; clone size: -; D gene: TRBD1; J gene: TRBJ2-7; CDR3 DNA: TGTGCCAGCAGTACTCCTGGGACAGGGGGGTGGGAGCAGTACTTC; CDR3 protein: CASSTPGTGGWEQYF
V gene: TRBV6-1; clone size: -; D gene: TRBD2; J gene: TRBJ2-3; CDR3 DNA: TGTGCCAGCAGTGATGCGGGGGGCACAGATACGCAGTATTTT; CDR3 protein: CASSDAGGTDTQYF
V gene: TRBV5-1; clone size: -; D gene: TRBD2; J gene: TRBJ2-7; CDR3 DNA: TGCGCCAGCAGCCCCGGGGGGGGCGGGCAGTACTTC; CDR3 protein: CASSPGGGGQYF
V gene: TRBV7-2; clone size: few; D gene: -; J gene: TRBJ1-2; CDR3 DNA: TGTGCCAGCAGCTTAGTTATCCAGGGGAACTATGGCTACACCTTC; CDR3 protein: CASSLVIQGNYGYTF
V gene: TRBV6-1; clone size: few; D gene: TRBD2; J gene: TRBJ2-1; CDR3 DNA: TGTGCCAGCAGTGCCACTAGCGGGGGGGCCGGAAATGAGCAGTTCTTC; CDR3 protein: CASSATSGGAGNEQFF
V gene: TRBV2; clone size: -; D gene: -; J gene: TRBJ1-5; CDR3 DNA: TGTGCCAGCTTAGAGGAGGGGGTGGTGTTGGAGCCCCAGCATTTT; CDR3 protein: CASLEEGVVLEPQHF
V gene: TRBV4-3; clone size: -; D gene: -; J gene: TRBJ1-2; CDR3 DNA: TGCGCCAGCAGCCAAGAATTGGCAGCTAACTATGGCTACACCTTC; CDR3 protein: CASSQELAANYGYTF